This T cell receptor (beta chain) was recovered during a study of OX40 agonist ivuxolimab in advanced cancers. About the study: Ivuxolimab is a fully human IgG2 antibody that activates OX40 (CD134). Checkpoint inhibitors had been given previously to approximately 40% of patients.

Germline CDR1 is PRHDT and CDR2 is FYEKMQ (reference sequence). CDR3 length: 18 amino acids. Trimming shortened V by 4 bases and J by 1 base, and 20 bases separated the two germline ends. Points from the study as a whole: In CD8+ T cells, expanded clones were on average more numerous than in CD4+. Among the least clonally expanded were partial responders at 0.1-3.0 mg/kg.

Note on this clone: The antigen remains undetermined.

Some clones are missing from TCRdb's copy, which holds only in-frame ones; the method was immunoSEQ multiplex PCR. The data contain approximately 82,000 clones, around nine tenths of them singletons. The specimen comprised CD4+ or CD8+ T cells sorted from blood, sampled in a trial of the OX40 agonist ivuxolimab. This rearrangement joins TRBV13 to TRBJ2-1; D not certain. The clonotype was recovered from an adult with an advanced solid tumor such as melanoma, head and neck, liver or kidney cancer. CDR3: CASSSSPWRTVSYNEQFF. The DNA of the CDR3 is TGTGCCAGCAGCTCGTCCCCCTGGCGAACCGTTTCCTACAATGAGCAGTTCTTC.